Below are 17 T cell receptor beta chains sequenced from a single sample in a study of shared clonotypes between healthy human individuals. CD45RO-negative, CCR7-selected cells formed the naive CD8 fraction, which excluded terminally differentiated effector memory CD45RA+ cells. TCRdb's table, derived via immunoSEQ multiplex PCR, lists solely in-frame clones and lacks some. Altogether under 850,000 clones are present, 80% to 95% being singletons, with the ten largest covering 20% to 30%. Sequencing input: naive CD8+ T cells sorted from blood. Receptor source: a young man in good health.

The chain joins TRBV5-6 to TRBJ1-1; D is unclear. This CDR3 has 13 residues. Trimming pared 2 bases from V and 3 bases from J, leaving 8 bases between. Germline-derived CDR1 and CDR2 are SGHDT and YYEEEE. The chain's CDR3 is CASSFQEYTEAFF. The CDR3 DNA is TGTGCCAGCAGCTTTCAGGAGTACACTGAAGCTTTCTTT.

V is TRBV6-6 and J is TRBJ2-1; D is uncertain. Trimming pared 2 bases from V and 0 bases from J, leaving 5 bases between. CDR1 is MNHNY and CDR2 is SVGAGI in the germline V gene (reference sequence). The CDR3 loop spans 14 amino acids. The CDR3 protein is CASSYRSSYNEQFF. The CDR3 DNA sequence: TGTGCCAGCAGTTACCGTAGCTCCTACAATGAGCAGTTCTTC.

V is TRBV4-1 and J is TRBJ2-7; 11 bases fit TRBD1. This CDR3 contains 15 residues. Per germline, CDR1 MGHRA and CDR2 YSYEKL. V lost 5 bases to trimming and J lost 3 bases; unmatched junction nucleotides: 6. CDR3 coding DNA: TGCGCCAGCAGCGACAGGACAGGGGGCTTCTACGAGCAGTACTTC. As protein: CASSDRTGGFYEQYF.

The V and J genes are TRBV6-1 and TRBJ2-7; TRBD1 aligns across 7 bases. V gave up 7 bases and J gave up 2 bases; unmatched junction bases: 5. The germline gives CDR1 MNHNS, CDR2 SASEGT. The CDR3 sequence is 13 residues long. CDR3 amino acids: CASTIGQAYEQYF. The CDR3 DNA is TGTGCCAGCACCATCGGACAGGCCTACGAGCAGTACTTC.

The chain has TRBV28 and TRBJ2-7; 9 bases are shared with TRBD1. Germline V lookup: CDR1 MDHEN, CDR2 SYDVKM. V dropped 4 bases and J dropped 0; count of bases not matched to a gene: 16. The CDR3 has 19 residues. CDR3 sequence reads: CASSSTLPTTGGISYEQYF. CDR3 bases: TGTGCCAGCAGTTCGACCCTCCCGACGACAGGGGGGATCTCCTACGAGCAGTACTTC. The entire variable domain, with the rest obtained from reference TRBV28 and TRBJ2-7, is as follows: DVKVTQSSRYLVKRTGEKVFLECVQDMDHENMFWYRQDPGLGLRLIYFSYDVKMKEKGDIPEGYSVSREKKERFSLILESASTNQTSMYLCASSSTLPTTGGISYEQYFGPGTRLTVT.

The V gene is TRBV27, the J gene TRBJ2-1, with 13 nucleotides matching TRBD2. Germline values: CDR1 MNHEY, CDR2 SMNVEV (reference sequence). V lost 0 bases and J lost 4; bases outside the gene matches: 6. This CDR3 contains 18 residues. The CDR3 region is CASSLSGLAGAGYNEQFF. The CDR3 DNA sequence: TGTGCCAGCAGTTTATCTGGACTAGCGGGAGCAGGATACAATGAGCAGTTCTTC.

The rearrangement uses TRBV4-2 and TRBJ2-7, with 7 bases identical to TRBD2. The CDR3 sequence is 15 residues long. The V gene's germline CDR1 is LGHNA and CDR2 YNFKEQ. V lost 0 bases, J lost 4 bases, and 6 bases stayed unmatched. The CDR3 DNA sequence: TGTGCCAGCAGCCAAGAAGGCGGGAGCGTTTACGAGCAGTACTTC. This sequence encodes CASSQEGGSVYEQYF.

This rearrangement joins TRBV11-2 to TRBJ2-5; 10 positions agree with TRBD1. The V and J ends lost 6 bases and 4 bases, in that order; junction bases with no gene match: 8. Germline V CDR1 and CDR2: SGHAT, FQNNGV. The CDR3 is 15 amino acids. CDR3 nucleotides: TGTGCCAGCAGGCGGCCGGGACAGGGGCGAGAGACCCAGTACTTC. Encoded protein: CASRRPGQGRETQYF.

The rearrangement joins TRBV2 to TRBJ2-3; 12 nucleotides line up with TRBD2. Trimming cost V 8 bases and J 4 bases; bases outside gene matches: 4. In germline, CDR1 is SNHLY, CDR2 FYNNEI. The CDR3 is 14 amino acids. The CDR3 sequence is CASATSGSADTQYF. As DNA, the CDR3 is TGTGCCAGCGCGACTAGCGGGAGCGCAGATACGCAGTATTTT.

The chain combines TRBV27 with TRBJ2-5; 14 positions agree with TRBD2. The CDR3 spans 18 residues. J gave up 5 bases and V 5 bases, and 13 bases lay outside the gene matches. Germline V gene lookup returns CDR1 MNHEY and CDR2 SMNVEV (reference sequence). The CDR3 here is CASSPGTSGRSHGETQYF. The CDR3 DNA reads TGTGCCAGCAGTCCGGGGACTAGCGGGAGAAGTCACGGGGAGACCCAGTACTTC.

The rearrangement joins TRBV27 to TRBJ2-1, with TRBD2 matching 12 bases. V gave up 8 bases and J gave up 6 bases; unmatched junction bases: 5. CDR1 and CDR2 from the germline V gene are MNHEY and SMNVEV (reference sequence). This CDR3 is 14 amino acids long. The CDR3 spells CASLGLAGSNEQFF. The CDR3, as DNA: TGTGCCAGCCTTGGACTAGCGGGATCCAATGAGCAGTTCTTC.

The table lists this clone with a count of one. The chain links TRBV29-1 to TRBJ1-2; D call uncertain. Germline assignment: CDR1 SQVTM and CDR2 ANQGSEA. Deletions cut 4 bases from V and 0 bases from J, with 9 bases between. This CDR3 is built from 13 residues. The DNA of the CDR3 is TGCAGCGTTGCTCCACCCTCTAACTATGGCTACACCTTC. Protein: CSVAPPSNYGYTF.

CDR3 in amino acids: CASSPPSGVPGNEQFF. The CDR3 DNA reads TGTGCCAGCTCACCACCCTCAGGGGTGCCCGGCAATGAGCAGTTCTTC. The genes are TRBV18 and TRBJ2-1, with D possibly matching TRBD1 (6 bases). The ends were cut back, 0 bases at V and 6 bases at J, with 15 bases in the middle. CDR3 length: 16 residues. The germline CDR1 and CDR2 sequences are KGHSH and LQKENI.

The genes are TRBV5-4 and TRBJ2-1; D is perhaps TRBD1 or TRBD2 (5 bases each). The CDR3 has 13 residues. V gave up 4 bases and J gave up 8 bases, with 13 bases separating them. Germline CDR1 and CDR2: SGHNT and YYREEE (reference sequence). The CDR3 sequence is CASSPGSWDEQFF. CDR3 sequence (DNA): TGTGCCAGCAGCCCAGGGAGTTGGGATGAGCAGTTCTTC.

V and J are TRBV27 and TRBJ2-3; D is unclear. Trimming stripped 1 base from V and 7 bases from J, with 21 bases between. CDR1 and CDR2 from the germline V gene are MNHEY and SMNVEV (reference sequence). The CDR3 runs to 17 residues. CDR3 nucleotide sequence: TGTGCCAGCAGTTTATACACCGGGCCCCAACCAAGATATACGCAGTATTTT. Translation: CASSLYTGPQPRYTQYF.

Comments on this clone: Other nucleotide sequences from this sample produce the same CDR3. The rearrangement links TRBV28 to TRBJ1-1; unclear D gene. The CDR3 is 13 residues long. V shed 3 bases and J shed 1 base, with 6 bases lying between them. The germline V gene has CDR1 MDHEN and CDR2 SYDVKM. Here the CDR3 DNA reads TGTGCCAGCAGTTTCGGTGGGAACACTGAAGCTTTCTTT. This encodes CASSFGGNTEAFF.

The rearrangement uses TRBV13 and TRBJ1-2, with 7 bases identical to TRBD1. The junction had 5 bases not matched to a gene; V was cut back by 4 bases and J by 3 bases. Germline V gives CDR1 PRHDT, CDR2 FYEKMQ (reference sequence). The CDR3 extends over 14 amino acids. The CDR3 region is CASSYTGVDYGYTF. The CDR3 DNA follows: TGTGCCAGCAGCTACACAGGGGTAGACTATGGCTACACCTTC.